The source of this T cell receptor beta chain is a study of blood T cell repertoires in COVID-19 (dated by TCRdb to between 2020 and 2021). Study-wide context: Samples from collaborators originated in the United States, Italy and Spain and spanned both the acute and convalescent phases of COVID-19. The material from the prospective study consisted of cDNA or gDNA derived from T cells, B-cell-depleted T cells, or PBMCs. The dataset comprised deeply sampled blood TCRbeta repertoires from subjects exposed to, actively infected with, or recovered from COVID-19. The repertoires were released in a freely available public database intended as a resource for research on the immune response to SARS-CoV-2. Samples came from the ongoing ImmuneRACE study (first 160 participants) plus 1,254 subjects from 6 global collaborators. Sample metadata almost always included a de-identified subject ID, COVID-19 status, age in years and sex. Where available, HLA class I and class II types were obtained from metadata supplied by the sample provider rather than from assay-based typing. What the study reported, not specific to this receptor: How much clinical and demographic metadata was included differed by source and by participant, and the metadata was provided uncurated.

TCRbeta CDR3 regions were amplified from genomic DNA using the immunoSEQ Assay, a bias-controlled multiplex PCR. The paper's processing steps were these. Nucleated cell counts per sample were estimated from amplification of reference gene primers within the assay. To quantify the absolute abundance of each unique TCRbeta CDR3 rearrangement, sequence reads were collapsed and filtered. For each sample, productive Simpson clonality was calculated as the square root of Simpson's diversity index over productive rearrangements. TCRdb's version of the immuneACCESS table is confined to in-frame rearrangements and falls short of the full clone set. An unresolved V gene accounts for under half of the shortfall where checked; the remainder is of unknown origin. Clonal size and the V and J genes are those of that table, whereas D and trimming came from the DNA. In all, the sample holds 65,000 to 80,000 clones, and 84% of those were seen once. The top ten clonotypes cover 10% to 15% of the sample.

Whole blood was collected in K2EDTA tubes by collaborating institutions according to the institutions' own protocols. For TCRbeta analysis, collaborators shipped samples as frozen whole blood, isolated PBMCs, or DNA extracted from either of those sample types. This clone has a single count. No cognate antigen has been identified for it. One base away there is no much larger clone; base qualities are not given. Trimming takes 0 bases from V and 1 base from J, and the germline ends sit 9 bases apart. The germline V gene specifies KGHSH as CDR1 and LQKENI as CDR2. Including the terminal cysteine and phenylalanine, the CDR3 comprises 15 residues. The CDR3 DNA has 45 bases and is translated from base 1.

The clonotype comes from a human donor in a cohort sampled during active COVID-19. This receptor chain uses TRBV18 and TRBJ1-1; TRBD1 might be the D gene, on 5 matching bases. The sequenced material came from peripheral blood. The bases are TGTGCCAGCTCACCACCGTCTCAGGGGAACACTGAAGCTTTCTTT. Its amino acids are CASSPPSQGNTEAFF. Extended through the reference TRBV18 and TRBJ1-1 proteins, this CDR3 yields the full variable domain: NAGVMQNPRHLVRRRGQEARLRCSPMKGHSHVYWYRQLPEEGLKFMVYLQKENIIDESGMPKERFSAEFPKEGPSILRIQQVVRGDSAAYFCASSPPSQGNTEAFFGQGTRLTVV.